The 4 T cell receptor beta chains given below trace back to one sample, sequenced in a study of Graves' ophthalmopathy and Graves' hyperthyroidism. Amplification of TCR beta CDR3 regions used RNA transcripts. HTBI primers primed a first-round RT-PCR, and a second-round multiplex PCR followed. TCRdb called the multiplex PCR reads again in MiXCR, with one record for every CDR3 protein. In the table there are almost 750,000 distinct CDR3 sequences, roughly 40% of which are singletons. Material for sequencing was peripheral blood. Source of these receptors: an adult man with Graves' ophthalmopathy.

This clonotype was seen more than once but under ten times. The chain joins TRBV19 to TRBJ1-2; the match to TRBD1 covers 7 bases. CDR3 length: 13 residues. Germline V gene lookup returns CDR1 LNHDA and CDR2 SQIVND (reference sequence). The V and J ends lost 7 bases and 3 bases, in that order; junction bases with no gene match: 5. The CDR3 loop reads CASTDRVDYGYTF. The CDR3 nucleotides are TGTGCCAGTACCGACAGGGTCGACTATGGCTACACCTTC. The entire variable domain, with the rest obtained from reference TRBV19 and TRBJ1-2, is as follows: DGGITQSPKYLFRKEGQNVTLSCEQNLNHDAMYWYRQDPGQGLRLIYYSQIVNDFQKGDIAEGYSVSREKKESFPLTVTSAQKNPTAFYLCASTDRVDYGYTFGSGTRLTVV.

This chain uses TRBV12-3 or TRBV12-4 with TRBJ1-1, with D possibly being TRBD1 (6 bases). CDR3 length: 15 residues. Trimming took 4 bases from V and 0 from J, leaving 12 bases between them. The CDR3 sequence is CASSYRVAMNTEAFF. CDR3 bases: TGTGCCAGCAGTTACAGGGTAGCCATGAACACTGAAGCTTTCTTT.

CDR3 nucleotides: TGTGCCAGCAGCATACAGGGTCCCGGGGAGCTGTTTTTT. Residues: CASSIQGPGELFF. V is TRBV25-1 and J is TRBJ2-2; D may be TRBD1 (6 bases). CDR1 and CDR2 (germline): MGHDK, SYGVNS. V shed 6 bases and J shed 6 bases, with 11 bases lying between them. This CDR3 is built from 13 residues.

This clonotype was seen a few times. One base away lies a much larger clone, so this may be a sequencing read error. This chain joins TRBV29-1 and TRBJ2-7; unclear D gene. The V and J ends lost 3 bases and 2 bases respectively, with 14 bases between them. Germline V lookup: CDR1 SQVTM, CDR2 ANQGSEA. CDR3 length equals 14 residues. The CDR3 DNA follows: TGCAGCGTTGAGTCTGAGGAGAGCGCCTACGAGCAGTACTTC. Amino acid sequence: CSVESEESAYEQYF.